The source of this TCR beta chain is a study of regulatory T cells in long-lasting Graves disease. The CDR3 has 14 residues. CDR1 is LNHDA and CDR2 is SQIVND in the germline V gene (reference sequence). Trimming took off 7 bases at V and 5 bases at J, with 12 bases between the two ends. Both iRepertoire HTBI primers and Arm-PCR of CDR3 regions were used to build the TCR beta libraries. TCRdb redid the calling of the multiplex PCR reads with MiXCR, one entry per CDR3 protein. This sample has more than 350,000 distinct CDR3 sequences; 15% occur once, and the top ten carry approximately 15%. Time point defined: newly diagnosed GD, antithyroid drugs for less than 3 months. Researchers made the TCR library from RNA that was extracted from PBMCs. These records were also assigned to another study, of T cells in Graves' hyperthyroidism and ophthalmopathy.

V is TRBV19 and J is TRBJ1-6, with D perhaps matching TRBD1 (5 bases). The receptor comes from a young woman with Graves disease. Sequenced material: peripheral blood mononuclear cells (PBMCs), taken at new diagnosis, from a patient treated with antithyroid drugs. CDR3 DNA: TGTGCCAGTACCGGGGCAATGAATAATTCACCCCTCCACTTT. Translating it yields CASTGAMNNSPLHF.